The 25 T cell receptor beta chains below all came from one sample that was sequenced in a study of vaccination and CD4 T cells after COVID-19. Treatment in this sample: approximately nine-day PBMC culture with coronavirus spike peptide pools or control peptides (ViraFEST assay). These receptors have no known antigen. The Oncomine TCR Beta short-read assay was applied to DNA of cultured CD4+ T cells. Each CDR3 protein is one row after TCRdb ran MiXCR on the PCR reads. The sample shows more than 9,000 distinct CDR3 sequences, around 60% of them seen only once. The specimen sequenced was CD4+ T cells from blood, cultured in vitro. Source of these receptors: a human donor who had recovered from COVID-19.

As DNA, the CDR3 is TGTGCCAGCAGCTTAGGGGGCAGGGTGTCTGGAAACACCATATATTTT. Encoded protein: CASSLGGRVSGNTIYF. The chain joins TRBV7-6 to TRBJ1-3, with D possibly being TRBD1 (5 bases). V lost 1 base and J 1 base, leaving 11 bases between the germline ends. This CDR3 has 16 amino acids. Looked up from germline, CDR1 is SGHVS and CDR2 is FNYEAQ.

The CDR3 sequence is CATSDLGQGSWTEAFF. CDR3 nucleotides: TGTGCCACCAGTGATTTGGGACAGGGATCGTGGACTGAAGCTTTCTTT. This chain connects TRBV24-1 to TRBJ1-1; 8 bases fit TRBD1. The germline CDR1 and CDR2 sequences are KGHDR and SFDVKD. The V segment lost 0 bases and the J segment 5 bases; nucleotides outside the gene matches: 7. The CDR3 extends over 16 amino acids.

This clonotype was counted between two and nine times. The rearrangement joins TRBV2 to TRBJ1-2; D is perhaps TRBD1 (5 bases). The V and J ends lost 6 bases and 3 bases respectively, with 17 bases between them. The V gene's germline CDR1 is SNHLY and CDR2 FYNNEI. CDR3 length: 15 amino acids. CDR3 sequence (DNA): TGTGCCAGCAGACCTCGACAGAAGTCTGACTATGGCTACACCTTC. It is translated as CASRPRQKSDYGYTF.

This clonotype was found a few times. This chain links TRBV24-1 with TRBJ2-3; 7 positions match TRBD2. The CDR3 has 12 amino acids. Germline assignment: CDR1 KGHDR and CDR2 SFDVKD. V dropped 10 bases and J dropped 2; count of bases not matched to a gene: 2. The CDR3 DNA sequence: TGTGCCACAGGGGACTACACAGATACGCAGTATTTT. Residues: CATGDYTDTQYF.

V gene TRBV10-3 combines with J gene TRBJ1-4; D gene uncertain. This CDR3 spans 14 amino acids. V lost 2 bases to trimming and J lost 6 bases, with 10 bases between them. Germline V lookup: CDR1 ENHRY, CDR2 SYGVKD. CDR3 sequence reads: CAISEMGADEKLFF. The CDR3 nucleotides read TGTGCCATCAGTGAGATGGGCGCCGATGAAAAACTGTTTTTT.

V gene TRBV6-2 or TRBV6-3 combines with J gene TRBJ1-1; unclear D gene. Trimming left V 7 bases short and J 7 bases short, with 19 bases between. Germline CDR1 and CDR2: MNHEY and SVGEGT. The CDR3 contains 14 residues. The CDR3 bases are TGTGCCAGCAAGTCCCCCGCCGCCCCAATTGAAGCTTTCTTT. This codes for CASKSPAAPIEAFF.

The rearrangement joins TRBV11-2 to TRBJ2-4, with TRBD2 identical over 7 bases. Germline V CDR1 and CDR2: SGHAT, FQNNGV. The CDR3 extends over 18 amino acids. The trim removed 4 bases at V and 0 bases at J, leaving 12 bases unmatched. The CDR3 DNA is TGTGCCAGCAGCTCCCTGGGGGGGGACCTACTAGCCAAAAACATTCAGTACTTC. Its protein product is CASSSLGGDLLAKNIQYF.

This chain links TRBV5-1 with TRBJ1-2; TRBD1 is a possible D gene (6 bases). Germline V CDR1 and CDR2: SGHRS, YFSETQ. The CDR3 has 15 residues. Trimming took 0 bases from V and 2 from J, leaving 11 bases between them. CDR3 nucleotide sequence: TGCGCCAGCAGCTTGGCCTCAGGGGAAAACTATGGCTACACCTTC. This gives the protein CASSLASGENYGYTF.

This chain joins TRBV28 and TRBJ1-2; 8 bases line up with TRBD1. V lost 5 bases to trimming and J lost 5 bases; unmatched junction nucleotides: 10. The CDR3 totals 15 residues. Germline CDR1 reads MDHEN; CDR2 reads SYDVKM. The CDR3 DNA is TGTGCCAGCAGTGCCCCGGACAGGGCCCTATATGGCTACACCTTC. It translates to CASSAPDRALYGYTF.

The CDR3 here is CASSWGGGAVYGYTF. DNA for the CDR3: TGTGCCAGCAGCTGGGGGGGGGGCGCAGTCTATGGCTACACCTTC. V and J are TRBV27 and TRBJ1-2, with a tentative D call TRBD1 (6 bases). In germline, CDR1 is MNHEY, CDR2 SMNVEV (reference sequence). Trimming took 6 bases from V and 4 from J, leaving 18 bases between them. The CDR3 totals 15 residues.

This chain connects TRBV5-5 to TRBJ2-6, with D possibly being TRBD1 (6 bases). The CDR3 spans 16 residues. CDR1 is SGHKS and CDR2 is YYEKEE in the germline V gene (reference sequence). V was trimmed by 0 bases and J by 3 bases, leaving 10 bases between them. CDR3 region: CASSLDRVFGANVLTF. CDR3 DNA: TGTGCCAGCAGCTTGGACAGGGTCTTTGGGGCCAACGTCCTGACTTTC.

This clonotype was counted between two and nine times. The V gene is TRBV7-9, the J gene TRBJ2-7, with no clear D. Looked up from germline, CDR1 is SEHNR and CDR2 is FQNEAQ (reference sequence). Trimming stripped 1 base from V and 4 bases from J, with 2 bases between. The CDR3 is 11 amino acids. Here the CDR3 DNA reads TGTGCCAGCAGCTTAGTATACGAGCAGTACTTC. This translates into CASSLVYEQYF.

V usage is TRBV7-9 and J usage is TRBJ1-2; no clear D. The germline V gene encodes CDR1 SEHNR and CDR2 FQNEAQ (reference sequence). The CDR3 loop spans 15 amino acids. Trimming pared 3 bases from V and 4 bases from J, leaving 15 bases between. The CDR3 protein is CASSLNGEGGYGYTF. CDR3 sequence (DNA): TGTGCCAGCAGCTTGAACGGAGAGGGTGGCTATGGCTACACCTTC.

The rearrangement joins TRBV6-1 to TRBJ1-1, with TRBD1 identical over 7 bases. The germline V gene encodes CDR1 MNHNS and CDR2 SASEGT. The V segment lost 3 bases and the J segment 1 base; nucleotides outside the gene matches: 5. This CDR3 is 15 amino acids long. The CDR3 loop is CASSDRGAKNTEAFF. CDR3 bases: TGTGCCAGCAGTGACAGGGGGGCAAAGAACACTGAAGCTTTCTTT.

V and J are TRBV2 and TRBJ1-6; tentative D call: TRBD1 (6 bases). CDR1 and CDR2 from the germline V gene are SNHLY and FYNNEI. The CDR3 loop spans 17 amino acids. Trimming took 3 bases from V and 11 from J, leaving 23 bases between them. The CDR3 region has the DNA TGTGCCAGCAGTGATCTCCCAACAATCAGGGGTTTTACACCCCTCCACTTT. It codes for CASSDLPTIRGFTPLHF.

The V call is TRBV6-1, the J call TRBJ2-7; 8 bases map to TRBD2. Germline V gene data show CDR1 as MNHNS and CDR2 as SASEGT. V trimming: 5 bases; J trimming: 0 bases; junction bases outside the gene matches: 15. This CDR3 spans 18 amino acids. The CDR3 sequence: CASSKGTLGGRRSYEQYF. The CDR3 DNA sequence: TGTGCCAGCAGTAAAGGGACCTTGGGCGGGAGGCGCTCCTACGAGCAGTACTTC.

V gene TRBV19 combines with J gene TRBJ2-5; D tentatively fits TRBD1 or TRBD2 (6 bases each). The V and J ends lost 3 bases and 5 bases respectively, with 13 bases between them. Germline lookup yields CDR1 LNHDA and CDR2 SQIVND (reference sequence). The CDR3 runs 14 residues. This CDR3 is CASSMGRRGETQYF. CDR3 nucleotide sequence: TGTGCCAGTAGTATGGGACGGAGGGGGGAGACCCAGTACTTC.

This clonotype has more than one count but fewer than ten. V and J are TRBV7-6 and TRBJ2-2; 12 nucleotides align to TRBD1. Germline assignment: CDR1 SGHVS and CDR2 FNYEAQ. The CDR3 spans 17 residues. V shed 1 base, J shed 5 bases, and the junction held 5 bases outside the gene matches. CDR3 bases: TGTGCCAGCAGCTTAGGGGGGACAGGGGGCGCAACCGGGGAGCTGTTTTTT. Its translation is CASSLGGTGGATGELFF. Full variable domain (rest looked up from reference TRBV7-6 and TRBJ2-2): GAGVSQSPRYKVTKRGQDVALRCDPISGHVSLYWYRQALGQGPEFLTYFNYEAQQDKSGLPNDRFSAERPEGSISTLTIQRTEQRDSAMYRCASSLGGTGGATGELFFGEGSRLTVL.

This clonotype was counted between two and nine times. CDR3 residues: CAISESRLNGSDTQYF. In nucleotides, the CDR3 is TGTGCCATCAGTGAGTCGAGGTTAAACGGGTCAGATACGCAGTATTTT. The chain employs TRBV10-3 and TRBJ2-3, with no clear D. V was pared by 0 bases and J by 4 bases, with 14 bases between. Germline lookup yields CDR1 ENHRY and CDR2 SYGVKD. The CDR3 runs 16 residues.

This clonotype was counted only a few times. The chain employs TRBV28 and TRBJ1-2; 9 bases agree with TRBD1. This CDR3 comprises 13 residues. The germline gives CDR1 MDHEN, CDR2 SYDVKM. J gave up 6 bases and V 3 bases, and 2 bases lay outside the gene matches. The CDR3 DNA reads TGTGCCAGCAGTTTCCGGGACAGGGATGGCTACACCTTC. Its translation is CASSFRDRDGYTF.

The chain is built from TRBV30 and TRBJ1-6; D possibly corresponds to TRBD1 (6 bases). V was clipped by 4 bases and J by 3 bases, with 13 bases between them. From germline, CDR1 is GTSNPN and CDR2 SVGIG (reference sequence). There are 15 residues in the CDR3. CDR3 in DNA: TGTGCCTGGAAGGGGGGCCGGATCTATAATTCACCCCTCCACTTT. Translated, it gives CAWKGGRIYNSPLHF.

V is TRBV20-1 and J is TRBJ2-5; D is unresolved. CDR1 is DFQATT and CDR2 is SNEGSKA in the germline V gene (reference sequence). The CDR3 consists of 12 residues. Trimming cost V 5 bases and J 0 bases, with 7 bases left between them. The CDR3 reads CSARAYQETQYF. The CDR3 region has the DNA TGCAGTGCTCGAGCGTACCAAGAGACCCAGTACTTC.

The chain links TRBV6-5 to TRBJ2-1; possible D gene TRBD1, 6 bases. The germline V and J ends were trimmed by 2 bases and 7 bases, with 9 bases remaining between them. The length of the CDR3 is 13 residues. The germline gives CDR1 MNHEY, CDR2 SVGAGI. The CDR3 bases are TGTGCCAGCAGTTACACAACAGGGAATGAGCAGTTCTTC. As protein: CASSYTTGNEQFF.

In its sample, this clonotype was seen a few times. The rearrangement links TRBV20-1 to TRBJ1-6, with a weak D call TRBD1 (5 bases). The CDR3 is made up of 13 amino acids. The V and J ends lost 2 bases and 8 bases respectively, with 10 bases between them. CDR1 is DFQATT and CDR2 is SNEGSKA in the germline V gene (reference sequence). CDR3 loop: CSARQGDHSPLHF. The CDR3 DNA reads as TGCAGTGCTAGACAGGGTGATCATTCACCCCTCCACTTT.

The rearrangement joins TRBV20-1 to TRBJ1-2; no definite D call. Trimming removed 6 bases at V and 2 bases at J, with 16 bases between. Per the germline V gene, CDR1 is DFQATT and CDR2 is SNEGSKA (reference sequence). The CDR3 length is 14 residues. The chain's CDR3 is CSAPLPVSNYGYTF. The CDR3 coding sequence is TGCAGTGCACCACTCCCGGTCTCCAACTATGGCTACACCTTC.